The 14 T cell receptor beta chains listed next were all sequenced from one sample in a study of T cell repertoires in cytomegalovirus infection (dated by TCRdb to the late 2010s). Sequencer: Illumina HiSeq 1500. TCRdb reprocessed the public reads (quality trimming at Q25 with fastp, clone calling with MiXCR) and kept in-frame beta chains. CDR3 protein sequences are deduplicated, and each keeps its most common genes and DNA. A total of about 530,000 distinct CDR3 sequences appear in this sample, around 27% of them only once. The top ten clonotypes cover around 14% of the sample. Specimen: PBMCs. The receptors here all came from a human donor in good health (CMV status not recorded). Some clones in this sample may be carry-over from other donors' samples.

The gene calls are TRBV7-2 and TRBJ2-3; D perhaps matches TRBD1 (6 bases). The CDR3 sequence is 14 residues long. Germline values: CDR1 SGHTA, CDR2 FQGNSA. With 4 bases removed from V and 1 base from J, the gap between germline ends came to 9 bases. The CDR3 DNA sequence: TGTGCCAGCAGCTCTCAGGGGTGCACAGATACGCAGTATTTT. Its protein product is CASSSQGCTDTQYF.

The sample holds many counts of this clonotype. This chain links TRBV6-2 or TRBV6-3 with TRBJ2-1, with D possibly being TRBD2 (6 bases). The CDR3 sequence is 11 residues long. V gave up 8 bases and J gave up 9 bases, with 11 bases separating them. Germline CDR1 MNHEY, CDR2 SVGEGT. The CDR3 DNA reads as TGTGCCAGCCGGGGGACTGTTGAGCAGTTCTTC. This encodes CASRGTVEQFF.

This clonotype showed up just a few times. The chain is built from TRBV27 and TRBJ2-7, with TRBD1 matching over 7 bases. Germline V gene lookup returns CDR1 MNHEY and CDR2 SMNVEV (reference sequence). The CDR3 consists of 17 residues. V was clipped by 6 bases and J by 4 bases; unmatched bases: 18. CDR3 in amino acids: CASSPKTTGAENYEQYF. As DNA, the CDR3 is TGTGCCAGCAGCCCGAAAACCACAGGGGCCGAGAATTACGAGCAGTACTTC.

The genes are TRBV6-6 and TRBJ1-2; 8 bases are shared with TRBD1. Germline V gene sequence: CDR1 MNHNY, CDR2 SVGAGI (reference sequence). CDR3 length equals 13 residues. Losses at the gene ends were 8 bases for V and 8 bases for J; bases not matched to a gene: 10. This chain's CDR3 is CASAQTGALGYTF. The CDR3 DNA reads TGTGCCAGCGCTCAGACAGGGGCACTGGGCTACACCTTC.

V is TRBV4-1 and J is TRBJ2-7; tentative D call: TRBD1 (6 bases). The V and J ends lost 6 bases and 5 bases respectively, with 11 bases between them. The CDR3 contains 12 residues. Germline CDR1 MGHRA, CDR2 YSYEKL. This CDR3 reads CASRAGQNEQYV. CDR3 nucleotides: TGCGCCAGCAGAGCCGGACAGAACGAGCAGTACGTC.

This clonotype has only a few counts. The chain employs TRBV5-6 and TRBJ2-1, with D possibly matching TRBD2 (6 bases). Germline V gene data show CDR1 as SGHDT and CDR2 as YYEEEE. The length of the CDR3 is 15 residues. The V and J ends lost 4 bases and 9 bases respectively, with 20 bases between them. This CDR3 reads CASSLLASGHGEQFF. CDR3 DNA: TGTGCCAGCAGCCTACTAGCATCCGGCCACGGTGAGCAGTTCTTC.

The genes are TRBV5-4 and TRBJ2-3, with D possibly being TRBD2 (6 bases). CDR1 and CDR2 (germline): SGHNT, YYREEE (reference sequence). Trimming took 0 bases from V and 1 from J, leaving 9 bases between them. The CDR3 runs to 15 residues. Here the CDR3 reads CASSLEASGTDTQYF. The CDR3 DNA sequence: TGTGCCAGCAGCTTGGAAGCTAGCGGCACAGATACGCAGTATTTT.

The CDR3 protein is CASSRTSGSVGQETQYF. The CDR3 DNA sequence: TGTGCCAGCAGCCGGACTAGCGGGAGTGTGGGTCAAGAGACCCAGTACTTC. This chain links TRBV3-1 with TRBJ2-5; 13 bases align to TRBD2. Germline values: CDR1 LGHDT, CDR2 YNNKEL (reference sequence). V shed 4 bases, J shed 2 bases, and the junction held 7 bases outside the gene matches. The CDR3 loop spans 17 amino acids.

This clonotype was seen only a few times. This chain uses TRBV6-5 with TRBJ2-5; 8 nucleotides agree with TRBD1. The CDR3 is 15 residues long. Losses at the gene ends were 5 bases for V and 3 bases for J; bases not matched to a gene: 8. Germline CDR1 MNHEY, CDR2 SVGAGI. The CDR3 is CASSPSRDRKETQYF. In nucleotides, the CDR3 is TGTGCCAGCAGTCCCTCCCGGGACAGGAAAGAGACCCAGTACTTC.

V gene TRBV4-2 combines with J gene TRBJ2-5; 7 nucleotides line up with TRBD2. Per germline, CDR1 LGHNA and CDR2 YNFKEQ. Trimming cost V 0 bases and J 7 bases; bases outside gene matches: 11. CDR3 length: 16 amino acids. CDR3 protein: CASSQDWAGEAGTQYF. The DNA of the CDR3 is TGTGCCAGCAGCCAAGACTGGGCGGGAGAAGCGGGGACCCAGTACTTC.

V gene TRBV10-2 combines with J gene TRBJ2-1; TRBD2 aligns across 9 bases. The CDR3 runs to 17 residues. With V trimmed by 3 bases and J by 6 bases, 12 bases remained unmatched. Germline CDR1 reads WSHSY; CDR2 reads SAAADI. The CDR3 region is CASSERLAGTFGNEQFF. The CDR3, as DNA: TGCGCCAGCAGTGAAAGGCTAGCGGGGACCTTTGGCAATGAGCAGTTCTTC.

The chain uses TRBV4-3 and TRBJ1-5, with unresolved D. This CDR3 spans 16 amino acids. The germline V and J ends were trimmed by 3 bases and 3 bases, with 15 bases remaining between them. CDR1 LGHNA and CDR2 YSLEER come from the germline V gene. The CDR3 region has the DNA TGCGCCAGCAGCCAGGAATTTGGGCGGATCAATCAGCCCCAGCATTTT. The encoded protein is CASSQEFGRINQPQHF.

The gene calls are TRBV12-3 or TRBV12-4 and TRBJ2-1, with 7 bases lining up with TRBD2. CDR3 length: 17 amino acids. With V trimmed by 5 bases and J by 6 bases, 16 bases remained unmatched. CDR3 DNA: TGTGCCAGCAGTACCCGGGGCAGGGCGGCGGGGGTCAATGAGCAGTTCTTC. It is translated as CASSTRGRAAGVNEQFF.

This clonotype has just a few counts. The V gene is TRBV30, the J gene TRBJ1-1, with D unclear. Trimming took 2 bases from V and 0 from J, leaving 7 bases between them. Germline loops: CDR1 GTSNPN, CDR2 SVGIG (reference sequence). There are 13 residues in the CDR3. The CDR3 is CAWSNRMNTEAFF. Here the CDR3 DNA reads TGTGCCTGGAGTAACCGAATGAACACTGAAGCTTTCTTT.